This T cell receptor beta chain was sequenced in a study of graft-versus-host responses after intestinal transplantation. Background on the study: All recipients were given anti-thymocyte globulin induction, and tacrolimus and steroids were then administered for around three years. Findings and limits, study-wide: Early declines in HvG clones that occurred post-transplant were associated with peak circulating GvH clone levels. Recipient-marrow GvH clones were detected, some having first appeared in ileum or blood.

A remark on this clone: Antigen unknown.

Looked up from germline, CDR1 is MGHRA and CDR2 is YSYEKL. CDR3 size: 15 residues. Between the trimmed V and J ends, which lost 3 bases and 2 bases, there was a span of 13 bases. Method: immunoSEQ multiplex PCR; TCRdb's copy keeps in-frame clones and lacks some. This sample yields just under 85,000 clones, of which around 90% are seen a single time; 7.6% belongs to the top ten. This specimen consisted of unstimulated CD8+ T cells sorted from spleen or lymph node cells, obtained before transplant. The chain carries TRBV4-1 and TRBJ1-2; tentative D call: TRBD1 (5 bases). The origin of this receptor is a human donor who was the organ donor for an intestinal transplant. The CDR3 protein is CASSQPGRTNYGYTF. The CDR3 DNA reads as TGCGCCAGCAGCCAGCCGGGACGGACGAACTATGGCTACACCTTC.